Sequencing of this T cell receptor (beta chain) was carried out in a study of spatial heterogeneity in lung cancer. Study-level background: Averaged across combinations, each unique TCR and UMI pairing appeared more than ten times in raw reads, which were uncorrected.

This clonotype has ten or more counts. Germline V CDR1 and CDR2: SGHNT, YYREEE (reference sequence). The CDR3 is 17 residues long. Unmatched junction bases numbered 15, after V lost 4 bases and J lost 4 bases. TCRdb ran MiXCR on the 5' RACE reads and lists one entry per CDR3 protein. The sample shows over 6,500 distinct CDR3 sequences, about 3.9% of them seen only once. Sample time point: sample taken at primary tumor resection. Material for sequencing was whole RNA from tumor, nontumor lung or frozen PBMC, left unsorted. The donors, fewer than 95 patients with untreated early-stage non-small cell lung cancer, provided the samples.

This chain links TRBV5-4 with TRBJ2-5, with 8 bases aligning to TRBD2. This clonotype was sampled from a female donor with early-stage non-small cell lung cancer. This specimen consisted of normal lung tissue next to the tumor, obtained at surgery. The CDR3 coding sequence is TGTGCCAGCAGCAGGATAGGCGGGGGGTTCCGCCGAGAGACCCAGTACTTC. Its protein is CASSRIGGGFRRETQYF.